Each of the 17 T cell receptor beta chains below was sequenced from the same sample in a study of blood T cells in healthy people across ages. Combining a sample-barcoded 5' primer with a J-beta primer mix, a second PCR ran for about 7 to 12 cycles. Each CDR3 protein is one row after TCRdb ran MiXCR on the 5' RACE reads. This table has 760,000 or so distinct CDR3 sequences, approximately 25% appearing once. Separately, the same data were catalogued under a study of T cells of mothers and their children.

Sequenced: blood. All receptors come from a boy between 10 and 17 years old in good health.

A few counts support this clonotype. V is TRBV4-1 and J is TRBJ1-6, with D possibly being TRBD1 (6 bases). Trimming took 1 base from V and 3 from J, leaving 19 bases between them. The length of the CDR3 is 19 residues. Germline assignment: CDR1 MGHRA and CDR2 YSYEKL. This CDR3 reads CASSQVPRTVEFYNSPLHF. Written as DNA, the CDR3 is TGCGCCAGCAGCCAAGTTCCTCGGACAGTAGAATTCTATAATTCACCCCTCCACTTT.

This clonotype was seen a handful of times. The chain links TRBV29-1 to TRBJ2-1, with D maybe TRBD2 (6 bases). The V end was cut by 6 bases, the J end by 6 bases, with 18 bases between. This CDR3 spans 14 amino acids. CDR1 is SQVTM and CDR2 is ANQGSEA in the germline V gene. DNA of the CDR3: TGCAGCGTAGCCCGTGTAGCGGAGATCAATGAGCAGTTCTTC. Its translation: CSVARVAEINEQFF.

V is TRBV20-1 and J is TRBJ2-1; D not certain. This CDR3 spans 15 amino acids. The V end was cut by 2 bases, the J end by 2 bases, with 13 bases between. CDR1 DFQATT and CDR2 SNEGSKA come from the germline V gene (reference sequence). The CDR3 coding sequence is TGCAGTGCTAGATTTTCGGGTAGCCCCTACAATGAGCAGTTCTTC. Amino acid sequence: CSARFSGSPYNEQFF.

V and J are TRBV7-9 and TRBJ2-1; 7 bases map to TRBD1. J gave up 15 bases and V 5 bases, and 10 bases lay outside the gene matches. This CDR3 contains 12 residues. Germline V gene sequence: CDR1 SEHNR, CDR2 FQNEAQ (reference sequence). CDR3 coding DNA: TGTGCCAGCAGCATAGACAGGGAAACGCTGTTCTTC. This translates into CASSIDRETLFF.

The chain links TRBV4-3 to TRBJ2-5, with 7 nucleotides matching TRBD2. The germline CDR1 and CDR2 sequences are LGHNA and YSLEER. J gave up 1 base and V 3 bases, and 8 bases lay outside the gene matches. CDR3 length: 16 residues. The CDR3 sequence is CASSHGREDRQETQYF. In DNA, the CDR3 is TGCGCCAGCAGCCACGGACGGGAGGATCGCCAAGAGACCCAGTACTTC.

This sequence joins TRBV15 and TRBJ2-5; 7 bases are a match to TRBD1. Matching the DNA end better, TRBJ2-1 makes the J call doubtful. In germline, CDR1 is LNHNV, CDR2 YYDKDF (reference sequence). The CDR3 is 13 amino acids. The CDR3 reads CATSRGDRNEQFF. The DNA for the CDR3 is TGTGCCACCAGCAGGGGGGACAGAAATGAGCAGTTCTTC.

This CDR3 reads CASSFRTGMAYEQYF. The CDR3 coding sequence is TGTGCCAGCAGCTTTCGGACAGGAATGGCCTACGAGCAGTACTTC. The gene calls are TRBV7-9 and TRBJ2-7; TRBD1 matches at 7 bases. CDR1 and CDR2 from the germline V gene are SEHNR and FQNEAQ (reference sequence). Trimming cost V 3 bases and J 2 bases; bases outside gene matches: 7. The CDR3 spans 15 residues.

The V call is TRBV20-1, the J call TRBJ2-7; D may be TRBD1 (6 bases). The CDR3 runs to 12 residues. Germline CDR1 and CDR2: DFQATT and SNEGSKA (reference sequence). Trimming took 3 bases from V and 4 from J, leaving 10 bases between them. The CDR3 sequence: CSARRDTYEQYF. Here the CDR3 DNA reads TGCAGTGCTAGGAGGGACACATACGAGCAGTACTTC.

This chain links TRBV3-1 with TRBJ2-3; no reliable D call. Trimming took off 0 bases at V and 4 bases at J, with 11 bases between the two ends. Germline V gene data show CDR1 as LGHDT and CDR2 as YNNKEL (reference sequence). The CDR3 loop spans 15 amino acids. In DNA form, the CDR3 reads TGTGCCAGCAGCCAAGATGGGGAATGGGCAGATACGCAGTATTTT. Translation gives CASSQDGEWADTQYF.

V usage is TRBV13 and J usage is TRBJ1-2, with D possibly TRBD1 on 6 matching bases. With 7 bases removed from V and 3 bases from J, the gap between germline ends came to 21 bases. CDR3 length: 16 residues. Germline V gives CDR1 PRHDT, CDR2 FYEKMQ (reference sequence). The DNA of the CDR3 is TGTGCCAGCACCGAAATAATGGAGGGGGGGGACTATGGCTACACCTTC. Its protein is CASTEIMEGGDYGYTF.

This chain connects TRBV28 to TRBJ2-7; TRBD1 matches 7 bases. This CDR3 has 14 residues. Germline loops: CDR1 MDHEN, CDR2 SYDVKM. V shed 3 bases and J 5 bases; nucleotides not matched to a gene: 7. In DNA, the CDR3 is TGTGCCAGCAGTTTTGACAGGGCCATCGACGAGCAGTACTTC. It translates to CASSFDRAIDEQYF.

This clonotype has more than one count but fewer than ten. The chain uses TRBV7-3 and TRBJ2-1; 16 bases are a match to TRBD2. Germline-derived CDR1 and CDR2 are SGHTA and FQGTGA. Unmatched junction bases numbered 5, after V lost 0 bases and J lost 9 bases. The CDR3 spans 17 residues. DNA for the CDR3: TGTGCCAGCAGCTTAACAGGAGGGACTAGCGGGAGGGGTGAGCAGTTCTTC. Residues: CASSLTGGTSGRGEQFF.

The V and J genes are TRBV7-9 and TRBJ1-3; TRBD1 is a possible D gene (6 bases). The CDR3 spans 15 residues. The V gene lost 5 bases and the J gene lost 0 bases, with 11 bases spanning the gap. Germline assignment: CDR1 SEHNR and CDR2 FQNEAQ (reference sequence). Here the CDR3 DNA reads TGTGCCAGCAGCACGGGACAAAGCTCTGGAAACACCATATATTTT. Amino acid sequence: CASSTGQSSGNTIYF.

The CDR3 DNA sequence: TGCAGTGCCAGCCCGGAGGACAGGGTGAATGAAAAACTGTTTTTT. Amino acid sequence: CSASPEDRVNEKLFF. The chain is built from TRBV20-1 and TRBJ1-4, with 8 bases lining up with TRBD1. Trimming cost V 6 bases and J 5 bases; bases outside gene matches: 11. Germline CDR1 and CDR2: DFQATT and SNEGSKA (reference sequence). The CDR3 totals 15 residues.

The V gene is TRBV6-1, the J gene TRBJ2-7; 8 positions agree with TRBD1. This CDR3 is built from 16 residues. CDR1 is MNHNS and CDR2 is SASEGT in the germline V gene. The trim removed 6 bases at V and 3 bases at J, leaving 13 bases unmatched. The CDR3 DNA follows: TGTGCCAGCAGGATATACCGGGACAGGAGGTTCTACGAGCAGTACTTC. It specifies CASRIYRDRRFYEQYF.

V and J are TRBV4-3 and TRBJ2-7; tentative D call: TRBD1 (5 bases). This CDR3 has 14 residues. Germline V gives CDR1 LGHNA, CDR2 YSLEER. V lost 3 bases to trimming and J lost 11 bases, with 20 bases between them. The CDR3 DNA reads TGCGCCAGCAGCCATAACCTCTCCGACTGGGGCGAGTACGTC. Translated, it gives CASSHNLSDWGEYV.

J is TRBJ2-1 and V is TRBV7-2; D gene uncertain. The CDR3 consists of 10 residues. V was cut by 8 bases and J by 12 bases, with 11 bases left in between. Germline-derived CDR1 and CDR2 are SGHTA and FQGNSA. As DNA, the CDR3 is TGTGCCAGCGCCCTACTCGTGCAGTTCTTC. Protein product: CASALLVQFF. Full variable domain (outside the CDR3, taken from reference TRBV7-2 and TRBJ2-1): GAGVSQSPSNKVTEKGKDVELRCDPISGHTALYWYRQSLGQGLEFLIYFQGNSAPDKSGLPSDRFSAERTGGSVSTLTIQRTQQEDSAVYLCASALLVQFFGPGTRLTVL.